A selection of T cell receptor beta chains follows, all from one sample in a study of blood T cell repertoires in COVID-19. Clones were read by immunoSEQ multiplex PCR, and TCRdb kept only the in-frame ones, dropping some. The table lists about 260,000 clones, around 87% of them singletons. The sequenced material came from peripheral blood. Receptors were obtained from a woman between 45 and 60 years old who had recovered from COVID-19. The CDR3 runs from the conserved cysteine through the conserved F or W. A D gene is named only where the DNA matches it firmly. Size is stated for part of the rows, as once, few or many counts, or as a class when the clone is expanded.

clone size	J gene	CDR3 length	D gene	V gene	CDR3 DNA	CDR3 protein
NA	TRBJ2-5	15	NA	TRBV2	TGTGCCAGCAAGAACCTCCGGGGGTCCCAAGAGACCCAGTACTTC	CASKNLRGSQETQYF
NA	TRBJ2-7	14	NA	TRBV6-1	TGTGCCAGCAGTGAAGGTCCCAGGGTGTACGAGCAGTACTTC	CASSEGPRVYEQYF
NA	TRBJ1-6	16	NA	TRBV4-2	TGTGCCACCTCGATCATAGGGGCACAGCGGGATTCACCCCTCCACTTT	CATSIIGAQRDSPLHF
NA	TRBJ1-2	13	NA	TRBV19	TGTGCCACCTTAGGAAGACAGGCCTATGGCTACACCTTC	CATLGRQAYGYTF
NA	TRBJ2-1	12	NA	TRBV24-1	TGTGCCACCAGTGATTTGGAGGGCTTGTCGTTCTTC	CATSDLEGLSFF
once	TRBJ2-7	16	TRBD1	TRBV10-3	TGTGCCATCAGTGAGGCCTGGACAGGAGGATCCTACGAGCAGTACTTC	CAISEAWTGGSYEQYF
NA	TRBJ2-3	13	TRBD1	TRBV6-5	TGTGCCAGCAGCACAGGGGACACAGATACGCAGTATTTT	CASSTGDTDTQYF
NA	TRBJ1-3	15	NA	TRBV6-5	TGTGCCAGCACGAATAGCATACTCTCTGGAAACACCATATATTTT	CASTNSILSGNTIYF
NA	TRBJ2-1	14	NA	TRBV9	TGTGCCAGCAGCGTAGCGGTAGCCGACAATGAGCAGTTCTTC	CASSVAVADNEQFF
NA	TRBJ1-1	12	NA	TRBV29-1	TGCAGCGTCCTTGAGTCCAACACTGAAGCTTTCTTT	CSVLESNTEAFF
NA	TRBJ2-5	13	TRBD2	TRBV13	TGTGCCAGCGCCCGGGCGGGAGAGGTGACCCAGTACTTC	CASARAGEVTQYF
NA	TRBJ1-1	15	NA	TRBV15	TGTGCCACCAGCAGAGAACGGGTTTGGTACACTGAAGCTTTCTTT	CATSRERVWYTEAFF
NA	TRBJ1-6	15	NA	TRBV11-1	TGTGCCAGCAGTCTGCAAGACGGCGGGGGATCACCCCTCCACTTT	CASSLQDGGGSPLHF
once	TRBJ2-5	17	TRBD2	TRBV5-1	TGCGCCAGCAGCTTGGGGCCAGCGGGGGCCGCCGGGGGGACCCAGTACTTC	CASSLGPAGAAGGTQYF
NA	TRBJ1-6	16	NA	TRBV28	TGTGCCAGCAGTTTAACCCCAGGGTGGGCTAATTCACCCCTCCACTTT	CASSLTPGWANSPLHF
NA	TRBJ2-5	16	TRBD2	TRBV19	TGTGCCAGTAGTATACCCCTCGCGGGGGGCCTAGAGACCCAGTACTTC	CASSIPLAGGLETQYF